Each of the 25 T cell receptor beta chains below was sequenced from the same sample in a study of identical twins. TCRdb itself ran the 5' RACE reads through MiXCR, one entry per CDR3 protein. This sample has 1.5 million to 2 million distinct CDR3 sequences; roughly a third occur once, and the top ten carry roughly 0.3%. Sequencing used cord blood. These TCRs come from a newborn girl in good health.

The chain is built from TRBV12-3 or TRBV12-4 and TRBJ2-5, with 16 bases lining up with TRBD2. The CDR3 is 16 residues long. V shed 4 bases and J 3 bases; nucleotides not matched to a gene: 2. For the CDR3, the DNA is TGTGCCAGCAGTTCGGGGACTAGCGGGAGGGAAGAGACCCAGTACTTC. Protein: CASSSGTSGREETQYF.

A few counts support this clonotype. The rearrangement links TRBV7-2 to TRBJ2-3, with 9 positions matching TRBD1. V shed 11 bases, J shed 4 bases, and the junction held 10 bases outside the gene matches. The CDR3 length is 14 residues. Germline values: CDR1 SGHTA, CDR2 FQGNSA. For the CDR3, the DNA is TGTGCCGAAATTCCGGGACAGGGTCCAGATACGCAGTATTTT. This gives the protein CAEIPGQGPDTQYF.

This clonotype occurred a few times. The genes are TRBV5-6 and TRBJ1-2; the D gene is possibly TRBD1 (6 bases). CDR3 length: 13 amino acids. Germline loops: CDR1 SGHDT, CDR2 YYEEEE. Trimming shortened V by 6 bases and J by 4 bases, and 13 bases separated the two germline ends. The CDR3 DNA follows: TGTGCCAGCACCGACAGGACGATCTATGGCTACACCTTC. Residues: CASTDRTIYGYTF.

V gene TRBV12-3 or TRBV12-4 combines with J gene TRBJ1-2; the match to TRBD1 covers 8 bases. CDR3 size: 16 residues. V lost 0 bases to trimming and J lost 5 bases; unmatched junction nucleotides: 8. The CDR3 loop is CASSLATDRDRYGYTF. The CDR3 coding sequence is TGTGCCAGCAGTTTAGCGACGGACAGGGATAGATATGGCTACACCTTC.

In its sample, this clonotype was seen a few times. The chain couples TRBV2 to TRBJ2-3, with TRBD2 matching 8 bases. The germline V gene has CDR1 SNHLY and CDR2 FYNNEI. The CDR3 contains 14 residues. V shed 6 bases and J 4 bases; nucleotides not matched to a gene: 6. CDR3 sequence reads: CASRGTRLPDTQYF. CDR3 bases: TGTGCCAGCAGGGGGACTAGGCTACCAGATACGCAGTATTTT.

The chain employs TRBV28 and TRBJ2-2; D may match TRBD1 or TRBD2 (5 bases each). The germline V and J ends were trimmed by 3 bases and 5 bases, with 13 bases remaining between them. Germline CDR1 reads MDHEN; CDR2 reads SYDVKM. This CDR3 has 15 amino acids. This chain's CDR3 is CASSFPGTGTGELFF. CDR3 coding DNA: TGTGCCAGCAGTTTCCCCGGGACGGGGACCGGGGAGCTGTTTTTT.

Only a few counts were recorded for this clonotype. V and J are TRBV18 and TRBJ1-2; 7 positions agree with TRBD1. Trimming removed 8 bases from V and 5 bases from J; junction bases left unmatched: 8. The CDR3 spans 13 residues. Germline CDR1 is KGHSH and CDR2 is LQKENI. The CDR3 loop reads CASPGDSAYGYTF. The CDR3 nucleotides are TGTGCCAGCCCCGGGGACAGCGCATATGGCTACACCTTC.

Many counts were recorded for this clonotype. The gene calls are TRBV5-1 and TRBJ2-3, with 10 bases that match TRBD2. Germline V gene data show CDR1 as SGHRS and CDR2 as YFSETQ. The CDR3 is made up of 18 amino acids. V lost 0 bases and J lost 5; bases outside the gene matches: 12. CDR3 residues: CASSLAGPSGSFGDTQYF. The CDR3 coding sequence is TGCGCCAGCAGCTTGGCGGGTCCTAGCGGGAGTTTCGGAGATACGCAGTATTTT.

This clonotype was recorded a few times. CDR3: CSARDPTGINTEAFF. DNA for the CDR3: TGCAGTGCTAGAGATCCGACAGGGATTAACACTGAAGCTTTCTTT. The chain employs TRBV20-1 and TRBJ1-1; 7 bases line up with TRBD1. CDR3 length: 15 residues. From germline, CDR1 is DFQATT and CDR2 SNEGSKA (reference sequence). V dropped 0 bases and J dropped 2; count of bases not matched to a gene: 6.

This rearrangement joins TRBV12-3 or TRBV12-4 to TRBJ1-3; no firm D call. The V end was cut by 3 bases, the J end by 0 bases, with 6 bases between. CDR3 length equals 14 residues. Written as DNA, the CDR3 is TGTGCCAGCAGTTTTACCTCCTCTGGAAACACCATATATTTT. Its protein is CASSFTSSGNTIYF.

V gene TRBV6-6 combines with J gene TRBJ2-3; the match to TRBD2 covers 11 bases. There are 16 residues in the CDR3. Trimming cost V 8 bases and J 3 bases; bases outside gene matches: 10. The V gene's germline CDR1 is MNHNY and CDR2 SVGAGI (reference sequence). CDR3 sequence (DNA): TGTGCCAGCTGTCTAGCGGGAGGCGAAGGTACAGATACGCAGTATTTT. Its translation is CASCLAGGEGTDTQYF.

The V and J genes are TRBV20-1 and TRBJ2-1, with D unresolved. The J call is in doubt because the DNA end fits TRBJ2-7 better. The germline CDR1 and CDR2 sequences are DFQATT and SNEGSKA (reference sequence). The CDR3 totals 11 residues. CDR3: CSAHRYNEQYF. The CDR3 DNA follows: TGCAGTGCCCACCGATACAATGAGCAGTACTTC.

This clonotype showed up just a few times. This chain links TRBV20-1 with TRBJ2-1, with TRBD2 identical over 11 bases. J lost 5 bases, V lost 8 bases, and 8 bases had no gene match. Germline-derived CDR1 and CDR2 are DFQATT and SNEGSKA (reference sequence). CDR3 length equals 14 residues. In nucleotides, the CDR3 is TGCAGTACCAAGGGGACTAGCGGCAACAATGAGCAGTTCTTC. Translation: CSTKGTSGNNEQFF.

The chain joins TRBV6-1 to TRBJ1-5; 9 nucleotides agree with TRBD1. Germline V gene data show CDR1 as MNHNS and CDR2 as SASEGT. This CDR3 is 16 amino acids long. The trim removed 6 bases at V and 4 bases at J, leaving 10 bases unmatched. In DNA, the CDR3 is TGTGCCAGCAGGGGACAGGGTATCTCCCTAAATCAGCCCCAGCATTTT. This codes for CASRGQGISLNQPQHF.

The chain links TRBV7-6 to TRBJ2-7; the D gene could be TRBD1 or TRBD2 (6 bases each). Trimming pared 2 bases from V and 5 bases from J, leaving 13 bases between. The V gene's germline CDR1 is SGHVS and CDR2 FNYEAQ. The CDR3 length is 14 residues. The CDR3 loop reads CASSLSGGVNEQYF. The CDR3 DNA reads as TGTGCCAGCAGCTTATCCGGGGGCGTCAACGAGCAGTACTTC.

The rearrangement joins TRBV6-6 to TRBJ1-2; a possible D gene is TRBD1 (5 bases). The ends were cut back, 4 bases at V and 4 bases at J, with 16 bases in the middle. This CDR3 contains 15 residues. Looked up from germline, CDR1 is MNHNY and CDR2 is SVGAGI (reference sequence). The CDR3 sequence: CASSSRGKRGYGYTF. CDR3 bases: TGTGCCAGCAGTTCACGGGGGAAGAGGGGCTATGGCTACACCTTC.

The chain links TRBV20-1 to TRBJ2-7; D perhaps matches TRBD2 (6 bases). The CDR3 is 15 residues long. V was shortened by 6 bases and J by 3 bases, with 21 bases between the two germline ends. Germline V gene sequence: CDR1 DFQATT, CDR2 SNEGSKA (reference sequence). Here the CDR3 DNA reads TGCAGTGCCCTATCATATGGGGGGATCGACTACGAGCAGTACTTC. Translating it yields CSALSYGGIDYEQYF.

This clonotype was observed a few times. V and J are TRBV15 and TRBJ1-2; D may be TRBD1 (5 bases). Trimming left V 2 bases short and J 0 bases short, with 31 bases between. The germline V gene has CDR1 LNHNV and CDR2 YYDKDF (reference sequence). CDR3 length: 22 residues. DNA for the CDR3: TGTGCCACCAGCAGATTCGGCCCCTTAGGGGAGGCCGACCTAGAGACTAACTATGGCTACACCTTC. Encoded protein: CATSRFGPLGEADLETNYGYTF.

This clonotype was detected many times. V usage is TRBV29-1 and J usage is TRBJ1-2; D is unclear. The CDR3 consists of 15 residues. V was pared by 2 bases and J by 1 base, with 14 bases between. The germline gives CDR1 SQVTM, CDR2 ANQGSEA. For the CDR3, the DNA is TGCAGCGTTGAATCGGGGTACCTCCTTAACTATGGCTACACCTTC. Its protein is CSVESGYLLNYGYTF.

In this sample, this clonotype turned up a few times. The V gene is TRBV12-3 or TRBV12-4, the J gene TRBJ2-3, with TRBD2 matching over 9 bases. Germline trimming cut 3 bases from V and 4 bases from J; bases unmatched to any gene: 5. This CDR3 has 15 residues. The CDR3 DNA is TGTGCCAGCAGTTTCCGGACTAGCGAGGCAGATACGCAGTATTTT. It codes for CASSFRTSEADTQYF.

This clonotype was counted only a few times. V is TRBV6-2 or TRBV6-3 and J is TRBJ2-7, with D uncertain. The V gene's germline CDR1 is MNHEY and CDR2 SVGEGT. The V end lost 5 bases, the J end lost 3 bases, and 8 bases lay between the germline ends. The CDR3 sequence is 12 residues long. CDR3 residues: CASSPAFYEQYF. The CDR3 DNA reads TGTGCCAGCAGTCCGGCCTTCTACGAGCAGTACTTC.

There are many counts of this clonotype. The chain employs TRBV7-6 and TRBJ2-5; 13 bases fit TRBD2. The length of the CDR3 is 16 residues. J gave up 2 bases and V 1 base, and 1 base lay outside the gene matches. Per germline, CDR1 SGHVS and CDR2 FNYEAQ. CDR3 amino acids: CASSLGTSGGQETQYF. In nucleotides, the CDR3 is TGTGCCAGCAGCTTAGGGACTAGCGGGGGTCAAGAGACCCAGTACTTC.

The chain links TRBV10-2 to TRBJ2-3; D remains unclear. Per the germline V gene, CDR1 is WSHSY and CDR2 is SAAADI. Trimming removed 6 bases from V and 2 bases from J, with 15 bases in between. This CDR3 is 15 amino acids long. CDR3 nucleotides: TGCGCCAGCAGGGGATCGCTTTCATTCACAGATACGCAGTATTTT. It codes for CASRGSLSFTDTQYF.

The rearrangement uses TRBV20-1 and TRBJ1-6; D not certain. Germline lookup yields CDR1 DFQATT and CDR2 SNEGSKA (reference sequence). The CDR3 sequence is 15 residues long. Trimming shortened V by 1 base and J by 7 bases, and 14 bases separated the two germline ends. CDR3 loop: CSARARVLSNSPLHF. The CDR3 DNA reads as TGCAGTGCTAGAGCGAGGGTTTTAAGCAATTCACCCCTCCACTTT.

This chain links TRBV9 with TRBJ1-1; no clear D. CDR3 length: 14 residues. V was cut by 3 bases and J by 2 bases, with 11 bases left in between. CDR1 SGDLS and CDR2 YYNGEE come from the germline V gene. The CDR3 reads CASSERTANTEAFF. CDR3 coding DNA: TGTGCCAGCAGCGAAAGGACGGCCAACACTGAAGCTTTCTTT.